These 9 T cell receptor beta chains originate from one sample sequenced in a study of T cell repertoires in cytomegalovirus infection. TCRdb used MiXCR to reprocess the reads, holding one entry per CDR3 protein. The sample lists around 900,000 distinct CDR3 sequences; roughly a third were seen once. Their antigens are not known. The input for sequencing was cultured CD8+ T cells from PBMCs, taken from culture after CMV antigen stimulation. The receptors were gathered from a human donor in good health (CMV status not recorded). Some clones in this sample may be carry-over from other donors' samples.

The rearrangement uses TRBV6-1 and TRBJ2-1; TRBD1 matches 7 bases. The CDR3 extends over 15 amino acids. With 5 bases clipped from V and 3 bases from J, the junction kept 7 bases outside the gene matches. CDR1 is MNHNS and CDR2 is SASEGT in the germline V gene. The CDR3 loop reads CASSSGTVIYNEQFF. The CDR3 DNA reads TGTGCCAGCAGTTCCGGGACAGTCATCTACAATGAGCAGTTCTTC.

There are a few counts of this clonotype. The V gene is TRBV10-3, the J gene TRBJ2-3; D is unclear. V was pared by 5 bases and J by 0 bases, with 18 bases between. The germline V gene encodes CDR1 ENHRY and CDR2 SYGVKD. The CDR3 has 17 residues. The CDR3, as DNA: TGTGCCATCAGTCCAGGTTTTATACGATCTAGCACAGATACGCAGTATTTT. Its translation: CAISPGFIRSSTDTQYF.

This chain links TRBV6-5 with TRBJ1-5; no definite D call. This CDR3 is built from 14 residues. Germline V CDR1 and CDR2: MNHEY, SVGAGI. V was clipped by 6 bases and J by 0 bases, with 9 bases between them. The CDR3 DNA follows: TGTGCCAGCAGGCCGACACCTAGCAATCAGCCCCAGCATTTT. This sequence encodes CASRPTPSNQPQHF.

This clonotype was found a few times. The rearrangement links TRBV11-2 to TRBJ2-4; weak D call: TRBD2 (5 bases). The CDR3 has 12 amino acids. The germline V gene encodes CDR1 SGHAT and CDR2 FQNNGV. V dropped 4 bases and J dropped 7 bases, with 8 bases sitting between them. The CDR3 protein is CASSYRGNIQYF. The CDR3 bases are TGTGCCAGCAGCTACCGAGGGAACATTCAGTACTTC.

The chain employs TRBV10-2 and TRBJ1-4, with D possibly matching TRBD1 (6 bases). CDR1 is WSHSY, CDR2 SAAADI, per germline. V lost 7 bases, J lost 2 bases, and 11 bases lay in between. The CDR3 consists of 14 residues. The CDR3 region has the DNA TGCGCCAGCACCACGGGGGCGACTAATGAAAAACTGTTTTTT. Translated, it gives CASTTGATNEKLFF.

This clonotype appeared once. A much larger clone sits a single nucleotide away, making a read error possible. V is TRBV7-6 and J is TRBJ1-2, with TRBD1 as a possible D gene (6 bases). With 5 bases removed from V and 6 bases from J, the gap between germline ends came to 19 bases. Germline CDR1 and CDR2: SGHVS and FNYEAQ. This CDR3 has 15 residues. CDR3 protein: CASSTELGGEDGYTF. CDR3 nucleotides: TGTGCCAGCAGCACGGAGCTAGGGGGTGAAGATGGCTACACCTTC. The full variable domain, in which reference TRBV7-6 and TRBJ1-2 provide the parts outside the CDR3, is GAGVSQSPRYKVTKRGQDVALRCDPISGHVSLYWYRQALGQGPEFLTYFNYEAQQDKSGLPNDRFSAERPEGSISTLTIQRTEQRDSAMYRCASSTELGGEDGYTFGSGTRLTVV.

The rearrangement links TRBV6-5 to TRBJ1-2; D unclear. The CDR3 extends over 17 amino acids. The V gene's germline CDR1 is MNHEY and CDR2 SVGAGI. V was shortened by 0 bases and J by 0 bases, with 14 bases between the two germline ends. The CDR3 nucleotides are TGTGCCAGCAGTTACTCGGGCCAGGCCCTCGCTAACTATGGCTACACCTTC. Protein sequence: CASSYSGQALANYGYTF.

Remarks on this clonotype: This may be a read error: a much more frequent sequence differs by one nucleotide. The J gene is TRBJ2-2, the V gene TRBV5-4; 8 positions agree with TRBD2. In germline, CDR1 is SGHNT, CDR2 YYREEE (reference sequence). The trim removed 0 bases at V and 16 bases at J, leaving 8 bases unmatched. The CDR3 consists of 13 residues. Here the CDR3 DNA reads TGTGCCAGCAGCTTGGGACTAGCGAAGGGTCGGTTTTTT. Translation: CASSLGLAKGRFF.

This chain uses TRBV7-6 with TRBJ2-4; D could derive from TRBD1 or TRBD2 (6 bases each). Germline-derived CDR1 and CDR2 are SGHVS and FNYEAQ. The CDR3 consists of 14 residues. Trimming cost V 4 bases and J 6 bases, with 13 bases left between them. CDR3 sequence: CASSSPEGGNIQYF. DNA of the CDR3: TGTGCCAGCAGCTCCCCTGAGGGGGGAAACATTCAGTACTTC.